Shown below are 27 T cell receptor beta chains from a single sample sequenced in a study of PD-1 blockade in classical Hodgkin lymphoma. Assay used: immunoSEQ multiplex PCR; TCRdb lists only in-frame clones, some missing. Of approximately 6,400 clones in the sample, about 78% were seen once. After autologous stem cell transplantation all patients relapsed, and prior brentuximab vedotin exposure differed between cohorts. Negative magnetic selection isolated CD4+ T cells from thawed PBMCs. The sample in question was CD4+ T cells from blood, obtained at baseline. The receptors here all came from a human donor with classical Hodgkin lymphoma.

The rearrangement links TRBV18 to TRBJ1-2; possibly TRBD1 for D (5 bases). The CDR3 sequence is 13 residues long. Trimming pared 5 bases from V and 4 bases from J, leaving 11 bases between. From germline, CDR1 is KGHSH and CDR2 LQKENI. CDR3 coding DNA: TGTGCCAGCTCAGCAGGTGGGGGCTATGGCTACACCTTC. This translates into CASSAGGGYGYTF.

V is TRBV6-6 and J is TRBJ1-5, with unresolved D. This CDR3 region has 14 residues. Trimming removed 2 bases at V and 1 base at J, with 6 bases between. CDR1 is MNHNY, CDR2 SVGAGI, per germline (reference sequence). DNA of the CDR3: TGTGCCAGCAGTTACAGGGCAAGCAATCAGCCCCAGCATTTT. It yields the protein CASSYRASNQPQHF.

This rearrangement joins TRBV4-3 to TRBJ2-1; 11 nucleotides agree with TRBD2. J lost 4 bases, V lost 0 bases, and 11 bases had no gene match. Germline V gives CDR1 LGHNA, CDR2 YSLEER. The length of the CDR3 is 19 residues. CDR3 in amino acids: CASSQESSGGPYRYNEQFF. CDR3 nucleotides: TGCGCCAGCAGCCAAGAGTCTAGCGGGGGGCCCTACCGATACAATGAGCAGTTCTTC.

This clone was detected a few times. V and J are TRBV2 and TRBJ1-6, with a tentative D call TRBD1 (6 bases). The CDR3 has 15 amino acids. Germline loops: CDR1 SNHLY, CDR2 FYNNEI. Trimming pared 9 bases from V and 3 bases from J, leaving 15 bases between. CDR3 loop: CARRPGDNYNSPLHF. The CDR3 DNA reads as TGTGCCAGACGCCCGGGGGACAACTATAATTCACCCCTCCACTTT. The variable domain in full, completed from reference TRBV2 and TRBJ1-6, reads EPEVTQTPSHQVTQMGQEVILRCVPISNHLYFYWYRQILGQKVEFLVSFYNNEISEKSEIFDDQFSVERPDGSNFTLKIRSTKLEDSAMYFCARRPGDNYNSPLHFGNGTRLTVT.

J is TRBJ1-6 and V is TRBV7-2, with D perhaps matching TRBD1 (6 bases). Trimming left V 4 bases short and J 11 bases short, with 21 bases between. Germline assignment: CDR1 SGHTA and CDR2 FQGNSA. The CDR3 runs to 16 residues. CDR3 sequence reads: CASSSSSKTGRTPLHF. The CDR3 nucleotides are TGTGCCAGCAGCTCTAGTTCAAAAACAGGGAGGACACCCCTCCACTTT. Full variable domain (remainder filled in from reference TRBV7-2 and TRBJ1-6): GAGVSQSPSNKVTEKGKDVELRCDPISGHTALYWYRQSLGQGLEFLIYFQGNSAPDKSGLPSDRFSAERTGGSVSTLTIQRTQQEDSAVYLCASSSSSKTGRTPLHFGNGTRLTVT.

V gene TRBV7-2 combines with J gene TRBJ2-2; TRBD1 might be the D (5 bases). Trimming left V 5 bases short and J 4 bases short, with 14 bases between. CDR1 and CDR2 from the germline V gene are SGHTA and FQGNSA. CDR3 size: 15 residues. The CDR3 here is CASSPLVQGTGELFF. DNA for the CDR3: TGTGCCAGCAGCCCACTCGTTCAGGGCACCGGGGAGCTGTTTTTT.

This chain links TRBV6-6 with TRBJ2-2, with D tentatively TRBD1 (5 bases). The germline CDR1 and CDR2 sequences are MNHNY and SVGAGI (reference sequence). V dropped 2 bases and J dropped 6 bases, with 13 bases sitting between them. The CDR3 is 15 amino acids. The CDR3 DNA reads TGTGCCAGCAGTTACCCGGGTGGGGCTGCCGGGGAGCTGTTTTTT. This gives the protein CASSYPGGAAGELFF.

The V gene is TRBV4-3, the J gene TRBJ1-3; 11 bases are a match to TRBD1. CDR1 and CDR2 from the germline V gene are LGHNA and YSLEER. Trimming at V came to 4 bases and at J to 4 bases, leaving 9 bases not matched to a gene. CDR3 length: 17 amino acids. The CDR3, as DNA: TGCGCCAGCAGCCCCGGGACAGGGGGTTCGTGGGGAAACACCATATATTTT. Translated, it gives CASSPGTGGSWGNTIYF.

This clone was recorded only once. V gene TRBV5-1 combines with J gene TRBJ1-3; 7 nucleotides line up with TRBD1. This CDR3 has 18 amino acids. Germline CDR1 and CDR2: SGHRS and YFSETQ. V trimming: 0 bases; J trimming: 0 bases; junction bases outside the gene matches: 9. CDR3 region: CASSLVDPGGDSGNTIYF. The CDR3 DNA follows: TGCGCCAGCAGCTTGGTGGACCCAGGGGGGGACTCTGGAAACACCATATATTTT.

This rearrangement joins TRBV19 to TRBJ1-4; D not certain. This CDR3 comprises 14 residues. Germline V gene data show CDR1 as LNHDA and CDR2 as SQIVND (reference sequence). The ends were cut back, 0 bases at V and 8 bases at J, with 10 bases in the middle. The CDR3, as DNA: TGTGCCAGTAGTATAGACAAGGCGATGGAAAAACTGTTTTTT. Its translation is CASSIDKAMEKLFF.

In this sample, this clone turned up once. This chain uses TRBV5-4 with TRBJ2-1, with 9 bases fitting TRBD2. The CDR3 has 16 residues. Unmatched junction bases numbered 8, after V lost 0 bases and J lost 7 bases. The V gene's germline CDR1 is SGHNT and CDR2 YYREEE (reference sequence). The DNA of the CDR3 is TGTGCCAGCAGCTTGGCCGCGGGGGGGTTGGGGAATGAGCAGTTCTTC. Its translation: CASSLAAGGLGNEQFF.

The rearrangement uses TRBV30 and TRBJ1-3; a possible D gene is TRBD1 (6 bases). CDR3 length: 17 amino acids. Trimming removed 6 bases at V and 1 base at J, with 22 bases between. CDR1 is GTSNPN, CDR2 SVGIG, per germline (reference sequence). The CDR3 region is CACDFSLLTGSGNTIYF. CDR3 DNA: TGTGCCTGCGACTTCTCACTTCTTACAGGGTCTGGAAACACCATATATTTT.

V gene TRBV10-2 combines with J gene TRBJ1-1, with D tentatively TRBD1 (5 bases). The V end was cut by 3 bases, the J end by 5 bases, with 10 bases between. The CDR3 is 13 amino acids. Germline values: CDR1 WSHSY, CDR2 SAAADI. CDR3 loop: CASSDLGVTEAFF. As DNA, the CDR3 is TGCGCCAGCAGTGATTTGGGGGTGACTGAAGCTTTCTTT.

The V and J genes are TRBV19 and TRBJ2-7; 9 bases align to TRBD1. V shed 6 bases, J shed 0 bases, and the junction held 6 bases outside the gene matches. This CDR3 region has 15 residues. Germline V gene data show CDR1 as LNHDA and CDR2 as SQIVND (reference sequence). This CDR3 reads CASRPRDRASYEQYF. In DNA, the CDR3 is TGTGCCAGTAGACCCCGGGACAGGGCCTCCTACGAGCAGTACTTC.

Here the CDR3 DNA reads TGCGCCAGCCGACCGTCGACAGGACAAAATTCACCCCTCCACTTT. Translating gives CASRPSTGQNSPLHF. This sequence joins TRBV5-1 and TRBJ1-6, with D perhaps TRBD1 (6 bases). Per the germline V gene, CDR1 is SGHRS and CDR2 is YFSETQ. This CDR3 region has 15 residues. V lost 7 bases, J lost 7 bases, and 18 bases lay in between.

The chain has TRBV4-2 and TRBJ1-1; TRBD1 is a possible D gene (5 bases). The ends were cut back, 3 bases at V and 1 base at J, with 18 bases in the middle. CDR3 length: 17 amino acids. The V gene's germline CDR1 is LGHNA and CDR2 YNFKEQ. The CDR3 coding sequence is TGTGCCAGCAGCCACCGTGGGGAGGGGTTAGGGAACACTGAAGCTTTCTTT. Translation gives CASSHRGEGLGNTEAFF.

With respect to this clone: At the DNA level, this CDR3 is encoded by other sequences in the same sample as well. This chain connects TRBV6-5 to TRBJ1-2; tentative D call: TRBD1 (5 bases). V was trimmed by 6 bases and J by 4 bases, leaving 9 bases between them. The CDR3 runs 12 residues. From germline, CDR1 is MNHEY and CDR2 SVGAGI. CDR3 nucleotide sequence: TGTGCCAGCAGCTTTGACAGCTATGGCTACACCTTC. It codes for CASSFDSYGYTF.

The rearrangement uses TRBV9 and TRBJ2-7; D may correspond to TRBD1 or TRBD2 (6 bases each). The ends were cut back, 0 bases at V and 4 bases at J, with 14 bases in the middle. Per germline, CDR1 SGDLS and CDR2 YYNGEE. There are 15 residues in the CDR3. CDR3 sequence: CASSVGGAHRYEQYF. The CDR3 bases are TGTGCCAGCAGCGTAGGGGGGGCGCATCGTTACGAGCAGTACTTC.

This clone is a singleton in its sample. V and J are TRBV5-6 and TRBJ2-5, with D hard to call. Trimming removed 2 bases at V and 5 bases at J, with 13 bases between. Germline V gene data show CDR1 as SGHDT and CDR2 as YYEEEE. The CDR3 totals 14 residues. This CDR3 reads CASSFGSGRETQYF. For the CDR3, the DNA is TGTGCCAGCAGCTTCGGTTCAGGACGGGAGACCCAGTACTTC.

Only one count was recorded for this clone. The chain links TRBV5-6 to TRBJ1-3; 7 bases align to TRBD1. After removal of 4 bases from V and 3 bases from J, the junction contained 10 bases not matched to a gene. Germline-derived CDR1 and CDR2 are SGHDT and YYEEEE. The CDR3 runs to 16 residues. The CDR3 sequence: CASSPGGIIHGNTIYF. The CDR3 nucleotides read TGTGCCAGCAGCCCAGGGGGTATAATACATGGAAACACCATATATTTT.

This chain links TRBV10-3 with TRBJ1-3; 7 positions agree with TRBD1. The CDR3 runs 13 residues. Germline CDR1 and CDR2: ENHRY and SYGVKD. The junction had 3 bases not matched to a gene; V was cut back by 8 bases and J by 2 bases. The DNA for the CDR3 is TGTGCCATCCAGGGGGAAGCTGGAAACACCATATATTTT. Protein product: CAIQGEAGNTIYF.

This sequence joins TRBV10-3 and TRBJ1-1, with unresolved D. V lost 7 bases, J lost 7 bases, and 16 bases lay in between. This CDR3 region has 13 residues. Germline V lookup: CDR1 ENHRY, CDR2 SYGVKD. The CDR3: CAITAVRDGEAFF. The DNA for the CDR3 is TGTGCCATCACCGCCGTCCGTGACGGTGAAGCTTTCTTT.

The chain uses TRBV5-5 and TRBJ1-2, with D unresolved. Trimming stripped 1 base from V and 4 bases from J, with 14 bases between. In germline, CDR1 is SGHKS, CDR2 YYEKEE (reference sequence). CDR3 length equals 15 residues. Written as DNA, the CDR3 is TGTGCCAGCAGCTTGCATTTCCTGGAGTCCTATGGCTACACCTTC. It is translated as CASSLHFLESYGYTF.

This clone appeared once. This chain connects TRBV25-1 to TRBJ2-5; TRBD1 matches 10 bases. The CDR3 extends over 14 amino acids. The V gene's germline CDR1 is MGHDK and CDR2 SYGVNS. Trimming took 3 bases from V and 5 from J; bases not matched to a gene: 3. The DNA of the CDR3 is TGTGCCAGCAGTGAGGGACAGGGGTTTGAGACCCAGTACTTC. It specifies CASSEGQGFETQYF.

The V call is TRBV28, the J call TRBJ2-7, with 12 bases that match TRBD1. V shed 4 bases and J 4 bases; nucleotides not matched to a gene: 11. CDR1 and CDR2 from the germline V gene are MDHEN and SYDVKM. This CDR3 region has 17 residues. The DNA of the CDR3 is TGTGCCAGCAGTTCTAGGCACCGGGACAGGGGGCGTTACGAGCAGTACTTC. It encodes CASSSRHRDRGRYEQYF.

CDR3 coding DNA: TGTGCCAGCAACCCCTACGAGGGTCGCTATGGCTACACCTTC. Protein sequence: CASNPYEGRYGYTF. The gene calls are TRBV2 and TRBJ1-2; D not resolved. CDR1 is SNHLY, CDR2 FYNNEI, per germline. This CDR3 is built from 14 residues. V dropped 7 bases and J dropped 4 bases, with 16 bases sitting between them.

CDR3 residues: CASSYERGGSETQYF. The CDR3 DNA reads as TGTGCCAGCAGTTACGAGCGGGGGGGCTCTGAGACCCAGTACTTC. The genes are TRBV6-5 and TRBJ2-5; 10 bases fit TRBD2. This CDR3 spans 15 amino acids. Trimming took 2 bases from V and 5 from J; bases not matched to a gene: 5. The germline CDR1 and CDR2 sequences are MNHEY and SVGAGI.